This T cell receptor beta chain was captured in a study of shared clonotypes between healthy human individuals. Comments on this clone: The antigen remains unidentified.

TCRdb's copy holds only in-frame clones and misses some; the assay was immunoSEQ multiplex PCR. Counted here are 300,000 to 400,000 clones, more than 75% occurring once; the ten biggest clones make up roughly 15%. Healthy and HIV-negative, the adult donors had no recent acute infections or vaccinations. Overall study results and limits: When compared with the clonotypes that were shared by all four sorted-subset donors, the non-shared clonotypes turned out to have lower generation probabilities. It was only blood that was sampled, and tissue repertoires likely differ. For naive CD4 cells, around 5% of clonotypes were shared across a handful of donors.

The CDR3 contains 15 residues. V lost 4 bases and J 5 bases, leaving 18 bases between the germline ends. CDR1 is PRHDT, CDR2 FYEKMQ, per germline (reference sequence). This clonotype originated in a man aged 18 to 35 in good health. What was sequenced was memory CD8+ T cells sorted from blood. As to subset: CD45RO+ cells pooled with CCR7-negative TemRA cells. V and J are TRBV13 and TRBJ2-7, with D perhaps TRBD1 (6 bases). This CDR3 reads CASSSRGPLPDEQYF. The DNA of the CDR3 is TGTGCCAGCAGCTCCAGGGGACCCCTCCCCGACGAGCAGTACTTC.